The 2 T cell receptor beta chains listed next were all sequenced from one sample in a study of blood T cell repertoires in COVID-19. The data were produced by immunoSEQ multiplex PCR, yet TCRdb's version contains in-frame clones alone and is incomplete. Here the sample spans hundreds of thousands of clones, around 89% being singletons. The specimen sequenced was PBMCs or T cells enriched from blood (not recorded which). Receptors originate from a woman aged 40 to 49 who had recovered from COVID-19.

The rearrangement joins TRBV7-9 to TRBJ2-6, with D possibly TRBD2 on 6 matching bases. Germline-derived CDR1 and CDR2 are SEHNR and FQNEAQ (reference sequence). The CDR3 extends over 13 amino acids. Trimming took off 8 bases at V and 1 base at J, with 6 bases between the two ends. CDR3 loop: CASRESGANVLTF. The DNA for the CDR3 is TGTGCCAGCCGGGAGTCTGGGGCCAACGTCCTGACTTTC.

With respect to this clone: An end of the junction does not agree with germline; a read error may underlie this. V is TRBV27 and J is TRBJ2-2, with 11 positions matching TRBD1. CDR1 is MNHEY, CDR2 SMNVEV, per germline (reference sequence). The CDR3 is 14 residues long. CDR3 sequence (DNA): TGTGCCAGCACCGGGACAGGGGACAGGGGGGCGCTGTTTTTT. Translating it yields CASTGTGDRGALFF.